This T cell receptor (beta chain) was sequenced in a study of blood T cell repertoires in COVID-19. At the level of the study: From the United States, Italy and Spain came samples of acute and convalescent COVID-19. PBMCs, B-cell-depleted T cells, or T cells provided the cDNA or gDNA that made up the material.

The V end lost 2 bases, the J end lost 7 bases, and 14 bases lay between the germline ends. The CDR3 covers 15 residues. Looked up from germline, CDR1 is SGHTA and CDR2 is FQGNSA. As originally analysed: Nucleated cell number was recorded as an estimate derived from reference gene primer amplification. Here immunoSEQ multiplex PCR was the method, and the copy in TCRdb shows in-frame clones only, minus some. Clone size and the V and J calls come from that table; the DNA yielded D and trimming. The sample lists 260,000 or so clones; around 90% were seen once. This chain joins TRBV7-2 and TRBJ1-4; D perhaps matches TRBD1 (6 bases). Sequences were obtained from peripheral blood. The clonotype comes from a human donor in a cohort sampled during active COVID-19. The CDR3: CASSLFGGPGEKLFF. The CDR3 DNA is TGTGCCAGCAGCTTATTCGGGGGGCCCGGTGAAAAACTGTTTTTT.